The rows below give T cell receptor beta chains drawn from one sample of a study of blood T cell repertoires in COVID-19. Some clones are missing from TCRdb's copy, which holds only in-frame ones; the method was immunoSEQ multiplex PCR. The table has 250,000 or so clones, roughly 86% seen once. Sequenced material: peripheral blood. The receptor source for this set is a woman in her 70s with active or convalescent COVID-19. The CDR3 runs from the conserved cysteine through the conserved F or W. The order of the fields is V gene, D gene, J gene, clone size, CDR3 protein, CDR3 DNA. D genes are given only for firm matches. Clone size is shown for a subset of rows, as once, few, many or a class of expanded clone.

v_gene: TRBV4-3; d_gene: TRBD1; j_gene: TRBJ1-1; abundance: .; CDR3aa: CASSPSGTGGKEAFF; CDR3nt: TGCGCCAGCAGCCCAAGTGGGACAGGGGGTAAGGAAGCTTTCTTT
v_gene: TRBV7-9; d_gene: .; j_gene: TRBJ1-5; abundance: .; CDR3aa: CASSLVRSGMDRQPQHF; CDR3nt: TGTGCCAGCAGCTTAGTTCGCTCCGGGATGGATCGGCAGCCCCAGCATTTT
v_gene: TRBV6-5; d_gene: .; j_gene: TRBJ1-6; abundance: .; CDR3aa: CASRKEGVINSPLHF; CDR3nt: TGTGCCAGCAGAAAAGAAGGGGTCATTAATTCACCCCTCCACTTT
v_gene: TRBV25-1; d_gene: .; j_gene: TRBJ2-2; abundance: .; CDR3aa: CASSGVMGGNTGELFF; CDR3nt: TGTGCCAGCAGTGGGGTGATGGGGGGTAACACCGGGGAGCTGTTTTTT
v_gene: TRBV14; d_gene: .; j_gene: TRBJ1-1; abundance: .; CDR3aa: CASSQVRGGTEAFF; CDR3nt: TGTGCCAGCAGCCAAGTACGGGGAGGGACTGAAGCTTTCTTT
v_gene: TRBV5-4; d_gene: .; j_gene: TRBJ2-5; abundance: .; CDR3aa: CASSVPHGGGETQYF; CDR3nt: TGTGCCAGCAGCGTACCTCATGGGGGCGGGGAGACCCAGTACTTC
v_gene: TRBV3-1/TRBV3-2; d_gene: TRBD2; j_gene: TRBJ2-2; abundance: .; CDR3aa: CASSSSGTSGPNTGELFF; CDR3nt: TGTGCCAGCAGCTCCTCCGGGACTAGCGGACCTAACACCGGGGAGCTGTTTTTT
v_gene: TRBV2; d_gene: .; j_gene: TRBJ1-2; abundance: .; CDR3aa: CASSELAGTIYGYTF; CDR3nt: TGTGCCAGCAGTGAACTGGCCGGGACAATATATGGCTACACCTTC
v_gene: TRBV5-6; d_gene: .; j_gene: TRBJ1-2; abundance: .; CDR3aa: CASTGGGPRDNYGYTF; CDR3nt: TGTGCCAGCACTGGGGGGGGCCCAAGAGACAACTATGGCTACACCTTC
v_gene: TRBV3-1/TRBV3-2; d_gene: .; j_gene: TRBJ2-7; abundance: once; CDR3aa: CASSQEQLPIYEQYF; CDR3nt: TGTGCCAGCAGCCAAGAACAGCTCCCCATTTACGAGCAGTACTTC
v_gene: TRBV25-1; d_gene: .; j_gene: TRBJ1-3; abundance: once; CDR3aa: CASSAGGGNTIYF; CDR3nt: TGTGCCAGCAGTGCAGGAGGTGGAAACACCATATATTTT
v_gene: TRBV11-2; d_gene: TRBD1; j_gene: TRBJ1-2; abundance: .; CDR3aa: CASQLQGGTYGYTF; CDR3nt: TGTGCCAGCCAGTTACAGGGGGGGACCTATGGCTACACCTTC
v_gene: TRBV9; d_gene: .; j_gene: TRBJ1-3; abundance: .; CDR3aa: CASSVDSSGNTIYF; CDR3nt: TGTGCCAGCAGCGTAGACAGCTCTGGAAACACCATATATTTT
v_gene: TRBV3-1/TRBV3-2; d_gene: .; j_gene: TRBJ2-1; abundance: .; CDR3aa: CASSQMAGPYNEQFF; CDR3nt: TGTGCCAGCAGCCAAATGGCGGGGCCCTACAATGAGCAGTTCTTC
v_gene: TRBV6-4; d_gene: TRBD1; j_gene: TRBJ1-5; abundance: .; CDR3aa: CASSADRGDQPQHF; CDR3nt: TGTGCCAGCAGTGCGGACAGGGGGGATCAGCCCCAGCATTTT
v_gene: TRBV13; d_gene: .; j_gene: TRBJ1-2; abundance: .; CDR3aa: CASSLNRVNYGYTF; CDR3nt: TGTGCCAGCAGCTTAAACAGAGTAAACTATGGCTACACCTTC
v_gene: TRBV4-3; d_gene: .; j_gene: TRBJ2-5; abundance: .; CDR3aa: CASSKDISRGETQYF; CDR3nt: TGCGCCAGCAGCAAGGACATCTCCCGGGGGGAGACCCAGTACTTC
v_gene: TRBV18; d_gene: .; j_gene: TRBJ1-1; abundance: .; CDR3aa: CASSPGVGQGEAFF; CDR3nt: TGTGCCAGCTCACCGGGTGTGGGGCAGGGCGAAGCTTTCTTT
v_gene: TRBV7-2; d_gene: TRBD1; j_gene: TRBJ2-5; abundance: .; CDR3aa: CASSTYRGQETQYF; CDR3nt: TGTGCCAGCAGCACATACAGGGGACAAGAGACCCAGTACTTC
v_gene: TRBV6-4; d_gene: .; j_gene: TRBJ2-7; abundance: few; CDR3aa: CASILGLTGYEQYF; CDR3nt: TGTGCCAGCATCCTGGGGCTTACAGGCTACGAGCAGTACTTC
v_gene: TRBV5-1; d_gene: .; j_gene: TRBJ2-1; abundance: .; CDR3aa: CASSLGGPPRDNEQFF; CDR3nt: TGCGCCAGCAGCTTGGGGGGGCCACCCAGGGACAATGAGCAGTTCTTC
v_gene: TRBV6-5; d_gene: .; j_gene: TRBJ2-2; abundance: once; CDR3aa: CASSYWGQATGELFF; CDR3nt: TGTGCCAGCAGTTATTGGGGGCAAGCCACCGGGGAGCTGTTTTTT
v_gene: TRBV7-2; d_gene: .; j_gene: TRBJ1-1; abundance: few; CDR3aa: CASSLKWDTTEAFF; CDR3nt: TGTGCCAGCAGCTTGAAATGGGACACCACTGAAGCTTTCTTT